This TCR beta chain was obtained from a study of blood T cell repertoires in COVID-19. Participant ages covered about 18 to 89 years across 24 US areas. The assay was immunoSEQ multiplex PCR, and TCRdb's table has in-frame clones only and misses some. The table shows 400,000 or so clones, with over 75% occurring only once. Germline CDR1 is MNHNY and CDR2 is SVGAGI (reference sequence). The CDR3 is made up of 15 amino acids. J lost 5 bases, V lost 1 base, and 8 bases had no gene match. Sequencing used PBMCs or T cells enriched from blood (not recorded which). The TCR sequence derives from a man aged 25-45 years who had recovered from COVID-19. The V gene is TRBV6-6, the J gene TRBJ2-7; 7 bases agree with TRBD1. The CDR3 DNA sequence: TGTGCCAGCAGTTACTACCCGGGACAGAACCACGAGCAGTACTTC. Translating gives CASSYYPGQNHEQYF.